One sample yielded the 7 T cell receptor beta chains listed below, sequenced in a study of identical twins. TCRdb fed the 5' RACE reads into MiXCR, producing one record per CDR3 protein. This sample yields some 500,000 distinct CDR3 sequences, of which 22% are seen a single time; about 0.91% belongs to the top ten. The same sample was also studied in work on T cells expressing NK-cell markers.

Sequencing input: CD4+ T cells sorted from blood. The receptors were sampled from a woman aged 18-30 years in good health.

This clonotype was seen ten or more times. The chain carries TRBV6-5 and TRBJ2-2, with D unclear. Germline CDR1 is MNHEY and CDR2 is SVGAGI. Trimming cost V 5 bases and J 6 bases, with 7 bases left between them. This CDR3 is built from 12 residues. CDR3 protein: CASSKGPGELFF. The CDR3 nucleotides are TGTGCCAGCAGTAAAGGACCCGGGGAGCTGTTTTTT.

This clonotype is a singleton in its sample. The chain joins TRBV7-2 to TRBJ2-1; D is undetermined. The CDR3 runs to 11 residues. The germline V and J ends were trimmed by 3 bases and 6 bases, with 3 bases remaining between them. The germline gives CDR1 SGHTA, CDR2 FQGNSA. CDR3 nucleotide sequence: TGTGCCAGCAGCTTGTGCAATGAGCAGTTCTTC. Amino acids: CASSLCNEQFF. The full variable domain, with the rest looked up from reference TRBV7-2 and TRBJ2-1, is GAGVSQSPSNKVTEKGKDVELRCDPISGHTALYWYRQSLGQGLEFLIYFQGNSAPDKSGLPSDRFSAERTGGSVSTLTIQRTQQEDSAVYLCASSLCNEQFFGPGTRLTVL.

The chain links TRBV20-1 to TRBJ2-1; D is ambiguous. V gave up 1 base and J gave up 15 bases, with 16 bases separating them. This CDR3 is built from 12 residues. From germline, CDR1 is DFQATT and CDR2 SNEGSKA (reference sequence). As DNA, the CDR3 is TGCAGTGCTAGAGCCATTGACGGGCTTGTGTTCTTC. It encodes CSARAIDGLVFF.

V gene TRBV12-5 combines with J gene TRBJ2-1, with D perhaps matching TRBD2 (5 bases). Germline CDR1 and CDR2: LGHNT and FRNRAP. Trimming stripped 6 bases from V and 9 bases from J, with 12 bases between. The CDR3 spans 12 residues. CDR3 sequence (DNA): TGTGCTAGTGGACCTACTAGTAGTGAGCAGTTCTTC. This sequence encodes CASGPTSSEQFF.

This clonotype has at least ten counts. The V gene is TRBV7-2, the J gene TRBJ2-5, with 7 bases identical to TRBD1. Germline V gene lookup returns CDR1 SGHTA and CDR2 FQGNSA. V trimming: 1 base; J trimming: 7 bases; junction bases outside the gene matches: 3. The CDR3 spans 13 residues. CDR3 nucleotide sequence: TGTGCCAGCAGCTTAGAAGGGGGCGGGACCCAGTACTTC. This gives the protein CASSLEGGGTQYF.

This chain uses TRBV10-3 with TRBJ1-2; 8 nucleotides agree with TRBD1. Germline V lookup: CDR1 ENHRY, CDR2 SYGVKD. This CDR3 spans 13 amino acids. The V gene end was trimmed by 6 bases and the J gene end by 0 bases; junction bases not matched to a gene: 0. The CDR3 spells CAIRTGANYGYTF. As DNA, the CDR3 is TGTGCCATCAGGACAGGGGCTAACTATGGCTACACCTTC.

The chain joins TRBV5-1 to TRBJ1-6, with 9 bases lining up with TRBD1. The germline gives CDR1 SGHRS, CDR2 YFSETQ. There are 14 residues in the CDR3. V shed 2 bases, J shed 9 bases, and the junction held 3 bases outside the gene matches. Here the CDR3 reads CASSFGTGTSPLHF. In DNA form, the CDR3 reads TGCGCCAGCAGCTTCGGGACAGGGACTTCACCCCTCCACTTT.